This T cell receptor (beta chain) was observed in a study of tumor and adjacent non-tumor tissue in lung cancer. Remarks on this clonotype: Antigen unknown. A much larger clone lies one base from this, so it may be a read error.

Three rounds of nested PCR, following a modified ARM-PCR protocol, produced the TCRbeta library. TCRdb re-called the multiplex PCR reads through MiXCR, storing one row per CDR3 protein. The table lists about 66,000 distinct CDR3 sequences, 60% to 75% of them singletons, with 28% in the top ten. General study results and limits: In normal lung, the top 100 clones were significantly more dominant than in tumor.

The CDR3 runs to 12 residues. The germline V gene has CDR1 SEHNR and CDR2 FQNEAQ (reference sequence). The ends were cut back, 7 bases at V and 5 bases at J, with 11 bases in the middle. The template was RNA from unsorted bulk tissue. This clonotype was sampled from a man aged 55 to 70 with non-small cell lung cancer. The chain employs TRBV7-9 and TRBJ1-1; possible D gene TRBD1, 5 bases. Material: lung tumor tissue. The CDR3 sequence: CASNPRDTEAFF. For the CDR3, the DNA is TGTGCCAGCAACCCCAGGGATACTGAAGCTTTCTTT.